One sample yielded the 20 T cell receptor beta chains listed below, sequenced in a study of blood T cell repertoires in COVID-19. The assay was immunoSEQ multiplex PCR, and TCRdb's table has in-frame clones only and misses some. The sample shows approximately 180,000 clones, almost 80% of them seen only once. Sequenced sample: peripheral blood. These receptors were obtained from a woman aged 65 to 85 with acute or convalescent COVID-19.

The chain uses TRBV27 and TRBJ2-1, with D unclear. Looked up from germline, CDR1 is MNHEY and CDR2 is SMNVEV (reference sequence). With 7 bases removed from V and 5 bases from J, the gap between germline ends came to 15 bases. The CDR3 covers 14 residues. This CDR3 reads CASNSLNYDNEQFF. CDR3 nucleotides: TGTGCCAGCAATTCACTAAACTATGACAATGAGCAGTTCTTC.

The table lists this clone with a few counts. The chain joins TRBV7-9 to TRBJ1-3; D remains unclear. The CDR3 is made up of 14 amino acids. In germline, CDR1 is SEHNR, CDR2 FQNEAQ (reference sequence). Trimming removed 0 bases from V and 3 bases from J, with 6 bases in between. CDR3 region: CASSLAPGGNTIYF. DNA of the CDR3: TGTGCCAGCAGCTTAGCTCCGGGTGGAAACACCATATATTTT.

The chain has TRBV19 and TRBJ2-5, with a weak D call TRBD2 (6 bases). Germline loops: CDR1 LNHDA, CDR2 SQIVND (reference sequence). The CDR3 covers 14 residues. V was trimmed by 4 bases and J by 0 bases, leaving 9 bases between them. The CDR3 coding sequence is TGTGCCAGTAGTAGGCGACTAGACCAAGAGACCCAGTACTTC. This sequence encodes CASSRRLDQETQYF.

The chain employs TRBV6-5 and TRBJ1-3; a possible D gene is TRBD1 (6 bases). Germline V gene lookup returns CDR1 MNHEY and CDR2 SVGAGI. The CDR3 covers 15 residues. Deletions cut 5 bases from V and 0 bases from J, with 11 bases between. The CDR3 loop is CASSRDTFSGNTIYF. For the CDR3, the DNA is TGTGCCAGCAGTCGGGACACCTTCTCTGGAAACACCATATATTTT.

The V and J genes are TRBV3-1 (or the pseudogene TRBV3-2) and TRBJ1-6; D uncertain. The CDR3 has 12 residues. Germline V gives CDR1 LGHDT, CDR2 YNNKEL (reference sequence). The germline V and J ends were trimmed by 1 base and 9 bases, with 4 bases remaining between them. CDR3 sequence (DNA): TGTGCCAGCAGCCAAGCAGGTTCACCCCTCCACTTT. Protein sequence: CASSQAGSPLHF.

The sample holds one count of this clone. CDR3 sequence reads: CASSQMRNTDTQYF. CDR3 in DNA: TGTGCCAGCAGCCAAATGCGGAACACAGATACGCAGTATTTT. This chain joins TRBV3-1 (or the pseudogene TRBV3-2) and TRBJ2-3; D not certain. From germline, CDR1 is LGHDT and CDR2 YNNKEL (reference sequence). The CDR3 runs to 14 residues. V lost 2 bases and J lost 2, with 8 bases in between.

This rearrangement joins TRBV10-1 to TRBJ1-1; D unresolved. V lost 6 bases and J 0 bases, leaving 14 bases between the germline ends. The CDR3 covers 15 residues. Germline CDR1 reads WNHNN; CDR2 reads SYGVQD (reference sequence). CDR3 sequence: CASRPSGNMNTEAFF. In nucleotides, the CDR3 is TGCGCCAGCAGACCTTCCGGGAACATGAACACTGAAGCTTTCTTT.

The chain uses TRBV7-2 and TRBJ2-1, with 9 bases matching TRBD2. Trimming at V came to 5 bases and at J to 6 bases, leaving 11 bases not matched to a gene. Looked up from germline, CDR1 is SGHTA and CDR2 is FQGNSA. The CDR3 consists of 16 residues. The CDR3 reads CASSLGVNSGSNEQFF. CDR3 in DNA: TGTGCCAGCAGCCTAGGTGTGAATAGCGGGAGCAATGAGCAGTTCTTC.

This CDR3 reads CASSTLGAYNGQFF. CDR3 coding DNA: TGTGCCAGCAGCACACTGGGCGCATACAATGGGCAGTTCTTC. The rearrangement uses TRBV21-1 and TRBJ2-1; the DNA was not used to check the table's D call, TRBD1. TRBV21-1 is labeled a pseudogene. The CDR3 spans 14 residues.

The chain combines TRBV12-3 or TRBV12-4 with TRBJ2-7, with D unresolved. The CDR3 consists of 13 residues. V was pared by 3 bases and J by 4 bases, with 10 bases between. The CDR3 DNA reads TGTGCCAGCAGTTTCGGATCCGGGTACGAGCAGTACTTC. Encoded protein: CASSFGSGYEQYF.

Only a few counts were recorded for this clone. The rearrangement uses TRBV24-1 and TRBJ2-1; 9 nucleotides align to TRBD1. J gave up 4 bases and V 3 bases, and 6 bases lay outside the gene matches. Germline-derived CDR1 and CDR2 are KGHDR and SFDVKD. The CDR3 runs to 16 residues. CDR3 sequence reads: CATSDAGTGRYNEQFF. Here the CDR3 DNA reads TGTGCCACCAGTGATGCCGGGACAGGGAGGTACAATGAGCAGTTCTTC.

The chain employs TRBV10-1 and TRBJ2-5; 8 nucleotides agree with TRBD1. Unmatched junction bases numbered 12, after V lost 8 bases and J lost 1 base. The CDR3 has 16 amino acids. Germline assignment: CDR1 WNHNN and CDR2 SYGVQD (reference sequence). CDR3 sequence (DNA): TGCGCCAGCCCCAAACCTTACAGGGGGTCCCAAGAGACCCAGTACTTC. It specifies CASPKPYRGSQETQYF.

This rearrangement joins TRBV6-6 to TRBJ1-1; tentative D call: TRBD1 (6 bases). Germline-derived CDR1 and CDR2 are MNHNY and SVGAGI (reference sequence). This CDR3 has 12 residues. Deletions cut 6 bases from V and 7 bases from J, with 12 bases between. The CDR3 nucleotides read TGTGCCAGCAGCCAAGCGACAGGTGAAGCTTTCTTT. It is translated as CASSQATGEAFF.

The CDR3 loop reads CASSEFGTGGKETQYF. CDR3 in DNA: TGTGCCAGCAGTGAATTTGGGACAGGGGGAAAAGAGACCCAGTACTTC. The rearrangement joins TRBV25-1 to TRBJ2-5, with 11 nucleotides matching TRBD1. The length of the CDR3 is 16 residues. V lost 1 base, J lost 3 bases, and 4 bases stayed unmatched. Germline V lookup: CDR1 MGHDK, CDR2 SYGVNS.

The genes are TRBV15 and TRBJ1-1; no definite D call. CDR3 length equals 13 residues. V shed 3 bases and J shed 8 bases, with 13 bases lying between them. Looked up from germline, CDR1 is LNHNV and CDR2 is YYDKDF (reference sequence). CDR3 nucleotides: TGTGCCACCAGCAGCCTCGGGTTTGGGGAAGCTTTCTTT. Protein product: CATSSLGFGEAFF.

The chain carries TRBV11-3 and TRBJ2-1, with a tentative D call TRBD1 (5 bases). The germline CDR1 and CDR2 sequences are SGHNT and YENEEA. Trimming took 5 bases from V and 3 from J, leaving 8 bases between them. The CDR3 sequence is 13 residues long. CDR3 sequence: CASSMTDYNEQFF. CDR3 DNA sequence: TGTGCCAGCAGCATGACAGACTACAATGAGCAGTTCTTC.

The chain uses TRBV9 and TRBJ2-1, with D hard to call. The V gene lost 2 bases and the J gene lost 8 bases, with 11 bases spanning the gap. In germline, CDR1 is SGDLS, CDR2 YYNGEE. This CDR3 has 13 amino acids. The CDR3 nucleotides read TGTGCCAGCAGCGTGCCCCCAAACTATGAGCAGTTCTTC. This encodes CASSVPPNYEQFF.

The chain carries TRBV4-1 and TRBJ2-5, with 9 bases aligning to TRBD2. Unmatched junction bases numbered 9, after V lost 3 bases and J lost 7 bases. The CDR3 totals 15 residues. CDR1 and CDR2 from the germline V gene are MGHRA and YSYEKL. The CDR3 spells CASSQSGLAKGTQYF. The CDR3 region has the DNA TGCGCCAGCAGCCAGTCCGGACTAGCGAAAGGGACCCAGTACTTC.

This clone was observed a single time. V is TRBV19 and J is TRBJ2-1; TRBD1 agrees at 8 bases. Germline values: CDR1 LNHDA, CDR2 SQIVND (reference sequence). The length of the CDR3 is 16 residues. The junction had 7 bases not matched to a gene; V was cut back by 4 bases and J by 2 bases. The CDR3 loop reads CASSTRTGQTYNEQFF. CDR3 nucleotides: TGTGCCAGTAGTACCCGGACAGGGCAAACCTACAATGAGCAGTTCTTC. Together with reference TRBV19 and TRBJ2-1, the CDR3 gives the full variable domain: DGGITQSPKYLFRKEGQNVTLSCEQNLNHDAMYWYRQDPGQGLRLIYYSQIVNDFQKGDIAEGYSVSREKKESFPLTVTSAQKNPTAFYLCASSTRTGQTYNEQFFGPGTRLTVL.

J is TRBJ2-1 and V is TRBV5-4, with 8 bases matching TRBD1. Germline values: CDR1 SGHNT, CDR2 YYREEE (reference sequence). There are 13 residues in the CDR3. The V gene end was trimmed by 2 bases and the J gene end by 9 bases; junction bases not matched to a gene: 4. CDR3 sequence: CASSLQGGSEQFF. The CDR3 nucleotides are TGTGCCAGCAGCTTACAGGGGGGTAGTGAGCAGTTCTTC.